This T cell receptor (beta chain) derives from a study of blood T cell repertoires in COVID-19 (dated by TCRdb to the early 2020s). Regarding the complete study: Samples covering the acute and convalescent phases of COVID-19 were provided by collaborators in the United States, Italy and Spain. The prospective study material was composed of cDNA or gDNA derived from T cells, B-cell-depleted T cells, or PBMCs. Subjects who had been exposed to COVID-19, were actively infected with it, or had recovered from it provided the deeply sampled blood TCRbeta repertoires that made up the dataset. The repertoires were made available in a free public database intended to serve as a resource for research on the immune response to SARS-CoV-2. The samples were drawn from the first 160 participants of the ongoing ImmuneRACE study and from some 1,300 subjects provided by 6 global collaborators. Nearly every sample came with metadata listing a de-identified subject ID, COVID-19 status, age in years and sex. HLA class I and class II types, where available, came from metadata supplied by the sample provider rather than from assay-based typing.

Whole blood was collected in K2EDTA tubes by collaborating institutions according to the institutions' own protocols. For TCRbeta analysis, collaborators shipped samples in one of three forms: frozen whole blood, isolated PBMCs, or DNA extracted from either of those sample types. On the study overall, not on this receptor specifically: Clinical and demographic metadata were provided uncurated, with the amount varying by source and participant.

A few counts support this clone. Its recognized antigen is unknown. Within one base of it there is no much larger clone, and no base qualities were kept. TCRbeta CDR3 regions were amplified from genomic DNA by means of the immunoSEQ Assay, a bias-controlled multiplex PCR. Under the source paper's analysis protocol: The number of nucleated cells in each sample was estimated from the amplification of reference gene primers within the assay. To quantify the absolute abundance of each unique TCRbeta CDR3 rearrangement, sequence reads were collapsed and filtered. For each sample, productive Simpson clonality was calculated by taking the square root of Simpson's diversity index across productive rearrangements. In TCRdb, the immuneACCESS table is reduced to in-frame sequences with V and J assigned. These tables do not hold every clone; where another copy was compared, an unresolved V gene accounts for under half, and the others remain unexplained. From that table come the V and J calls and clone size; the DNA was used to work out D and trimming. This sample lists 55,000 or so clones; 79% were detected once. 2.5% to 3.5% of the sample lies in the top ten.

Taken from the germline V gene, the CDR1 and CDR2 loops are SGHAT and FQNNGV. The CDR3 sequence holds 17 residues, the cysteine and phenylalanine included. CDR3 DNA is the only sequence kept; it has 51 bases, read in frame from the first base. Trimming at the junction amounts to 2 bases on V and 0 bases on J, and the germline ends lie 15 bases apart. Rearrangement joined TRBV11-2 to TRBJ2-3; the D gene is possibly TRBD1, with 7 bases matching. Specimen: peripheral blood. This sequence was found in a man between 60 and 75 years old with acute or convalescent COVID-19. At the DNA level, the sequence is TGTGCCAGCAGCTTACATACAGGGGCGGGGAGCACAGATACGCAGTATTTT. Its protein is CASSLHTGAGSTDTQYF.